This is a list of T cell receptor beta chains from one sample in a study of blood T cell repertoires in COVID-19. Only in-frame clones appear in the TCRdb table, and some are missing; sequencing was by immunoSEQ multiplex PCR. The repertoire holds about 260,000 clones, with around 84% as singletons. Input material: PBMCs or T cells enriched from blood (not recorded which). All receptors come from a man aged 25-45 years with acute COVID-19. CDR3s include the opening cysteine and the closing phenylalanine or tryptophan. A D gene is named only where the DNA matches it firmly. Rows may omit the clone size; those that give it use once, few, many or a size class.

V gene,clone size,D gene,J gene,CDR3 protein,CDR3 DNA
TRBV19,.,TRBD1,TRBJ1-3,CASSSTGGGNTIYF,TGTGCCAGTAGTTCGACAGGGGGCGGAAACACCATATATTTT
TRBV5-6,.,.,TRBJ2-1,CASSLVMRLDSVQFF,TGTGCCAGCAGCTTGGTAATGAGACTAGATAGCGTGCAGTTCTTC
TRBV28,.,.,TRBJ1-2,CASSPAGYGYTF,TGTGCCAGCAGCCCCGCCGGTTATGGCTACACCTTC
TRBV12-3/TRBV12-4,few,.,TRBJ1-1,CASSLMNTEAFF,TGTGCCAGCAGCCTTATGAACACTGAAGCTTTCTTT
TRBV7-2,.,TRBD1,TRBJ2-1,CASSWDRAEQFF,TGTGCCAGCAGCTGGGACAGGGCTGAGCAGTTCTTC
TRBV10-2,.,.,TRBJ1-5,CASSPWGGNQPQHF,TGCGCCAGCAGTCCGTGGGGGGGCAATCAGCCCCAGCATTTT
TRBV11-2,once,TRBD2,TRBJ2-2,CASSLFSGRTKLAVGELFF,TGTGCCAGCAGCTTGTTCAGCGGGAGGACAAAGCTCGCGGTCGGGGAGCTGTTTTTT
TRBV7-9,.,.,TRBJ1-4,CASSRPGQGEKLFF,TGTGCCAGCAGCCGACCAGGGCAGGGTGAAAAACTGTTTTTT
TRBV19,.,.,TRBJ1-1,CASSITLAGMNTEAFF,TGTGCCAGTAGTATAACGCTGGCGGGCATGAACACTGAAGCTTTCTTT
TRBV19,.,.,TRBJ1-2,CASKGSLRQPMFGGYTF,TGTGCCAGTAAAGGCTCCTTGCGACAGCCTATGTTTGGTGGCTACACCTTC
TRBV12-3/TRBV12-4,.,.,TRBJ2-3,CASIRYRTDTQYF,TGTGCCAGCATCCGCTACCGCACAGATACGCAGTATTTT
TRBV7-9,.,.,TRBJ1-5,CASSPAQNQPQHF,TGTGCCAGCAGCCCAGCGCAGAATCAGCCCCAGCATTTT
TRBV19,.,.,TRBJ1-1,CASSLSTGVGTEAFF,TGTGCCAGTAGTTTGAGTACGGGGGTAGGCACTGAAGCTTTCTTT
TRBV5-4,.,.,TRBJ1-1,CASSPQGNTEAFF,TGTGCCAGCAGCCCTCAGGGGAACACTGAAGCTTTCTTT
TRBV6-5,.,TRBD1,TRBJ1-1,CASSFSGGTEAFF,TGTGCCAGCAGTTTCTCAGGGGGCACTGAAGCTTTCTTT
TRBV12-3/TRBV12-4,.,.,TRBJ2-1,CASSLSGDEQFF,TGTGCCAGCAGTTTATCGGGGGATGAGCAGTTCTTC
TRBV7-2,.,.,TRBJ1-1,CASSLQIRGPKAFF,TGTGCCAGCAGCTTACAGATCCGAGGCCCCAAAGCTTTCTTT